Listed below are T cell receptor beta chains from one sample, sequenced in a study of CD8 T cell repertoires and HIV-1 epitope variants. Assay used: immunoSEQ multiplex PCR; TCRdb lists only in-frame clones, some missing. The sample lists several thousand clones; 55% to 80% were seen once. These receptors are not linked to any known antigen. The specimen was cultured CD8+ T cells derived from PBMCs. These receptor sequences come from a male donor with HIV. Each CDR3 is given with its conserved first and last residue. D genes are given only for firm matches. Clone sizes are given selectively: once, few, many, or a class where the clone is expanded.

clone size: few
D gene: TRBD2
V gene: TRBV7-3
J gene: TRBJ2-1
CDR3 length: 15
CDR3 protein: CASSLAGGTYNEQFF
CDR3 DNA: TGTGCCAGCAGCTTGGCGGGGGGAACCTACAATGAGCAGTTCTTC

clone size: -
D gene: -
V gene: TRBV4-1
J gene: TRBJ2-3
CDR3 length: 12
CDR3 protein: CASSQDTDTQYF
CDR3 DNA: TGCGCCAGCAGCCAAGACACAGATACGCAGTATTTT

clone size: -
D gene: -
V gene: TRBV27
J gene: TRBJ2-2
CDR3 length: 12
CDR3 protein: CASRVGTGELFF
CDR3 DNA: TGTGCCAGCAGGGTCGGGACCGGGGAGCTGTTTTTT

clone size: -
D gene: -
V gene: TRBV27
J gene: TRBJ1-2
CDR3 length: 13
CDR3 protein: CASSPWGDAGYTF
CDR3 DNA: TGTGCCAGCAGTCCCTGGGGGGACGCTGGCTACACCTTC

clone size: -
D gene: TRBD1
V gene: TRBV7-9
J gene: TRBJ2-7
CDR3 length: 15
CDR3 protein: CASSTRQGTTYEQYF
CDR3 DNA: TGTGCCAGCAGCACCCGACAGGGGACCACCTACGAGCAGTACTTC

clone size: -
D gene: TRBD2
V gene: TRBV6-5
J gene: TRBJ2-1
CDR3 length: 15
CDR3 protein: CASSPDPTSGKEQFF
CDR3 DNA: TGTGCCAGCAGTCCCGATCCCACTAGCGGTAAAGAGCAGTTCTTC

clone size: -
D gene: TRBD2
V gene: TRBV6-5
J gene: TRBJ2-7
CDR3 length: 14
CDR3 protein: CASSQTSFPYEQYF
CDR3 DNA: TGTGCCAGCAGTCAGACTAGCTTCCCCTACGAGCAGTACTTC

clone size: -
D gene: TRBD2
V gene: TRBV19
J gene: TRBJ2-1
CDR3 length: 14
CDR3 protein: CASNGLAEINEQFF
CDR3 DNA: TGTGCCAGTAATGGACTAGCGGAGATCAATGAGCAGTTCTTC

clone size: -
D gene: -
V gene: TRBV13
J gene: TRBJ2-7
CDR3 length: 14
CDR3 protein: CASSLRGPGYEQYF
CDR3 DNA: TGTGCCAGCAGCTTAAGAGGGCCGGGGTACGAGCAGTACTTC

clone size: few
D gene: TRBD1
V gene: TRBV4-1
J gene: TRBJ1-1
CDR3 length: 19
CDR3 protein: CASSQDLWAGGFGDTEAFF
CDR3 DNA: TGCGCCAGCAGCCAAGATCTTTGGGCAGGGGGCTTTGGGGACACTGAAGCTTTCTTT

clone size: -
D gene: TRBD1
V gene: TRBV10-3
J gene: TRBJ1-2
CDR3 length: 14
CDR3 protein: CAIRSTGESYGYTF
CDR3 DNA: TGTGCCATCCGTTCGACAGGGGAAAGCTATGGCTACACCTTC

clone size: -
D gene: -
V gene: TRBV4-1
J gene: TRBJ2-2
CDR3 length: 16
CDR3 protein: CASSQGWSGNTGELFF
CDR3 DNA: TGCGCCAGCAGCCAAGGGTGGAGCGGGAACACCGGGGAGCTGTTTTTT

clone size: -
D gene: -
V gene: TRBV6-5
J gene: TRBJ1-4
CDR3 length: 15
CDR3 protein: CASRTELATNEKLFF
CDR3 DNA: TGTGCCAGCAGAACAGAGCTTGCAACTAATGAAAAACTGTTTTTT

clone size: -
D gene: -
V gene: TRBV7-2
J gene: TRBJ2-3
CDR3 length: 15
CDR3 protein: CASSSQGWSTDTQYF
CDR3 DNA: TGTGCCAGCAGCTCGCAGGGTTGGTCCACAGATACGCAGTATTTT

clone size: few
D gene: -
V gene: TRBV21-1
J gene: TRBJ1-1
CDR3 length: 11
CDR3 protein: CASSRGTEAFF
CDR3 DNA: TGTGCCAGCAGTAGAGGCACTGAAGCTTTCTTT

clone size: -
D gene: -
V gene: TRBV25-1
J gene: TRBJ2-7
CDR3 length: 14
CDR3 protein: CASSEGDGRYEQYF
CDR3 DNA: TGTGCCAGCAGTGAGGGGGACGGACGATACGAGCAGTACTTC

clone size: medium-sized
D gene: TRBD1
V gene: TRBV5-1
J gene: TRBJ1-2
CDR3 length: 12
CDR3 protein: CASSGGTEGYTF
CDR3 DNA: TGCGCCAGCAGCGGGGGGACAGAAGGCTACACCTTC

clone size: -
D gene: -
V gene: TRBV5-5
J gene: TRBJ2-2
CDR3 length: 14
CDR3 protein: CASSLGPNTGELFF
CDR3 DNA: TGTGCCAGCAGCCTGGGACCGAACACCGGGGAGCTGTTTTTT

clone size: few
D gene: -
V gene: TRBV4-1
J gene: TRBJ1-1
CDR3 length: 14
CDR3 protein: CASSQEVPSREAFF
CDR3 DNA: TGCGCCAGCAGCCAAGAGGTCCCCTCCCGGGAAGCTTTCTTT

clone size: -
D gene: -
V gene: TRBV4-1
J gene: TRBJ1-1
CDR3 length: 15
CDR3 protein: CASSQVDLGYTEAFF
CDR3 DNA: TGCGCCAGCAGCCAAGTTGATCTCGGGTACACTGAAGCTTTCTTT

clone size: -
D gene: -
V gene: TRBV9
J gene: TRBJ2-3
CDR3 length: 15
CDR3 protein: CASSVGGPSTDTQYF
CDR3 DNA: TGTGCCAGCAGCGTGGGCGGGCCTAGCACAGATACGCAGTATTTT

clone size: -
D gene: TRBD2
V gene: TRBV27
J gene: TRBJ2-1
CDR3 length: 14
CDR3 protein: CASSLAGGGNEQFF
CDR3 DNA: TGTGCCAGCAGTCTAGCGGGGGGAGGCAATGAGCAGTTCTTC

clone size: -
D gene: TRBD1
V gene: TRBV6-5
J gene: TRBJ1-2
CDR3 length: 13
CDR3 protein: CASNGQGADGYTF
CDR3 DNA: TGTGCCAGCAACGGACAGGGGGCGGATGGCTACACCTTC

clone size: -
D gene: -
V gene: TRBV28
J gene: TRBJ2-4
CDR3 length: 15
CDR3 protein: CASTVPGEAKNIQYF
CDR3 DNA: TGTGCCAGCACCGTCCCGGGGGAAGCCAAAAACATTCAGTACTTC

clone size: -
D gene: TRBD1
V gene: TRBV27
J gene: TRBJ1-4
CDR3 length: 16
CDR3 protein: CASSRDRPSTNEKLFF
CDR3 DNA: TGTGCCAGCAGTAGGGACAGGCCATCAACTAATGAAAAACTGTTTTTT

clone size: -
D gene: -
V gene: TRBV5-1
J gene: TRBJ2-2
CDR3 length: 14
CDR3 protein: CASYGQSNTGELFF
CDR3 DNA: TGCGCCAGCTACGGACAATCGAACACCGGGGAGCTGTTTTTT

clone size: -
D gene: TRBD2
V gene: TRBV9
J gene: TRBJ2-2
CDR3 length: 15
CDR3 protein: CASSLSSGVTGELFF
CDR3 DNA: TGTGCCAGCAGTCTGTCTAGCGGGGTTACCGGGGAGCTGTTTTTT

clone size: -
D gene: -
V gene: TRBV18
J gene: TRBJ2-5
CDR3 length: 14
CDR3 protein: CASSLGGDQETQYF
CDR3 DNA: TGTGCCAGCTCACTGGGGGGAGACCAAGAGACCCAGTACTTC

clone size: -
D gene: -
V gene: TRBV5-1
J gene: TRBJ2-7
CDR3 length: 13
CDR3 protein: CASSLALADEQYF
CDR3 DNA: TGCGCCAGCAGCTTGGCCTTAGCGGACGAGCAGTACTTC

clone size: -
D gene: -
V gene: TRBV5-6
J gene: TRBJ2-7
CDR3 length: 13
CDR3 protein: CASSLGSSYEQYF
CDR3 DNA: TGTGCCAGCAGCTTGGGCAGCTCCTACGAGCAGTACTTC

clone size: few
D gene: TRBD2
V gene: TRBV6-1
J gene: TRBJ2-1
CDR3 length: 10
CDR3 protein: CATGGYEQFF
CDR3 DNA: TGTGCCACCGGGGGGTATGAGCAGTTCTTC

clone size: medium-sized
D gene: -
V gene: TRBV27
J gene: TRBJ1-5
CDR3 length: 16
CDR3 protein: CASSLSARRGGQPQHF
CDR3 DNA: TGTGCCAGCAGTTTAAGCGCCCGCAGGGGCGGTCAGCCCCAGCATTTT

clone size: once
D gene: TRBD1
V gene: TRBV7-9
J gene: TRBJ2-7
CDR3 length: 13
CDR3 protein: CASSSGQTYEQYF
CDR3 DNA: TGTGCCAGCAGCTCGGGACAGACCTACGAGCAGTACTTC

clone size: -
D gene: -
V gene: TRBV9
J gene: TRBJ2-3
CDR3 length: 11
CDR3 protein: CASSGGDTQYF
CDR3 DNA: TGTGCCAGCAGTGGCGGAGATACGCAGTATTTT

clone size: -
D gene: -
V gene: TRBV6-5
J gene: TRBJ2-5
CDR3 length: 16
CDR3 protein: CASSYSQRGTGETQYF
CDR3 DNA: TGTGCCAGCAGTTACTCTCAGCGGGGGACAGGGGAGACCCAGTACTTC

clone size: -
D gene: -
V gene: TRBV30
J gene: TRBJ1-2
CDR3 length: 14
CDR3 protein: CAWSVGNRLRGYTF
CDR3 DNA: TGTGCCTGGAGTGTGGGCAACAGGCTTCGTGGCTACACCTTC